The rows below give T cell receptor beta chains drawn from one sample of a study of long-term antiretroviral therapy in people with HIV. Sequencing used immunoSEQ multiplex PCR; TCRdb keeps in-frame clones, though not all of them. The table lists roughly 34,000 clones, more than 75% of them singletons. Source: unsorted PBMCs, taken 1.9 years after starting antiretroviral therapy. The receptors shown here come from a man between 18 and 29 years old with HIV. Each CDR3 is given with its conserved first and last residue. D genes are given only for firm matches. Some rows have no size entry. The others give once, few or many, or a class for an expanded clone.

clone_size,d_call,j_call,v_call,cdr3_aa,cdr3_nt
.,.,TRBJ1-4,TRBV14,CASSQTTERQEKLFF,TGTGCCAGCAGCCAAACGACAGAGAGGCAAGAAAAACTGTTTTTT
.,TRBD2,TRBJ2-2,TRBV18,CASSPLSGGPDTGELFF,TGTGCCAGCTCACCACTAAGCGGGGGGCCGGACACCGGGGAGCTGTTTTTT
.,TRBD1,TRBJ1-4,TRBV2,CASMGQINEKLFF,TGTGCCAGCATGGGACAGATTAATGAAAAACTGTTTTTT
.,TRBD1,TRBJ1-4,TRBV28,CASSSPSADRDRRVF,TGTGCCAGCAGTTCCCCCTCGGCCGACCGGGACAGACGGGTTTTT
.,.,TRBJ2-1,TRBV28,CASSPLRTGSSYNEQFF,TGTGCCAGCAGTCCCCTGCGTACGGGCAGCTCCTACAATGAGCAGTTCTTC
.,TRBD1,TRBJ2-5,TRBV9,CASSVAGGETQYF,TGTGCCAGCAGCGTGGCAGGGGGTGAGACCCAGTACTTC
.,.,TRBJ1-1,TRBV27,CASSPETNTEAFF,TGTGCCAGCAGTCCCGAGACGAACACTGAAGCTTTCTTT
.,.,TRBJ1-1,TRBV7-9,CASSNIAGPNTEAFF,TGTGCCAGCAGCAACATAGCTGGGCCGAACACTGAAGCTTTCTTT
.,.,TRBJ1-6,TRBV9,CASSPTGKDSPLHF,TGTGCCAGCAGCCCCACAGGGAAGGATTCACCCCTCCACTTT
.,TRBD1,TRBJ2-3,TRBV14,CASSQKRRQGTDTQYF,TGTGCCAGCAGCCAGAAGAGGAGACAGGGGACAGATACGCAGTATTTT
.,.,TRBJ2-5,TRBV7-3,CASSLQAGPQETQYF,TGTGCCAGCAGCTTACAAGCAGGCCCGCAAGAGACCCAGTACTTC
.,TRBD2,TRBJ2-5,TRBV6-6,CASSPRPSGEETQYF,TGTGCCAGCAGTCCCCGGCCTAGCGGAGAGGAGACCCAGTACTTC
.,TRBD2,TRBJ2-2,TRBV7-2,CASSFTSGESGELFF,TGTGCCAGCAGCTTCACTAGCGGGGAGAGCGGGGAGCTGTTTTTT
.,.,TRBJ1-3,TRBV5-6,CASSRLHSGNTIYF,TGTGCCAGCAGCCGACTCCACTCTGGAAACACCATATATTTT
.,.,TRBJ2-7,TRBV30,CAWSAVGYEQYF,TGTGCCTGGAGTGCGGTTGGCTACGAGCAGTACTTC
once,.,TRBJ2-5,TRBV20-1,CSAPLPAGQYF,TGCAGTGCGCCACTTCCCGCGGGCCAGTACTTC
.,TRBD1,TRBJ1-2,TRBV6-1,CASSEAARGYGYTF,TGTGCCAGCAGTGAAGCTGCCAGGGGGTATGGCTACACCTTC
.,TRBD2,TRBJ2-3,TRBV10-3,CAISRTSGGAGDTQYF,TGTGCCATCAGCCGGACTAGCGGGGGGGCAGGAGATACGCAGTATTTT
once,TRBD1,TRBJ2-5,TRBV28,CASSSPTGGSETQYF,TGTGCCAGCAGTTCCCCGACAGGGGGGAGTGAGACCCAGTACTTC
once,TRBD1,TRBJ1-2,TRBV5-3,CARGATCGGQGSPIYGYTF,TGTGCCAGAGGAGCGACCTGTGGGGGACAGGGGAGCCCCATCTATGGCTACACCTTC
.,TRBD1,TRBJ1-5,TRBV16,CASSQTGTGNRQPQHF,TGTGCCAGCAGCCAAACCGGGACAGGGAATCGTCAGCCCCAGCATTTT
.,.,TRBJ1-6,TRBV28,CASQIPAGSGSPLHF,TGTGCCAGCCAAATCCCGGCGGGGTCAGGATCACCCCTCCACTTT
.,.,TRBJ2-3,TRBV28,CASSPVAGDTQYF,TGTGCCAGCAGTCCCGTAGCCGGAGATACGCAGTATTTT
.,.,TRBJ2-2,TRBV10-3,CAISGDSRHPGELFF,TGTGCCATCAGTGGGGACTCCCGCCATCCCGGGGAGCTGTTTTTT